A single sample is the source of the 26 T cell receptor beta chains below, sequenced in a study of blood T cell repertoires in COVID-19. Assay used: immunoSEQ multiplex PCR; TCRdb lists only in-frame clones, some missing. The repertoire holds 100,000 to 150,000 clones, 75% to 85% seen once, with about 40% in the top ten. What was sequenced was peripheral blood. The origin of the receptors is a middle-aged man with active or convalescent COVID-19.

The CDR3 reads CARSLSGQGETYNSPLHF. The CDR3 DNA sequence: TGTGCCAGAAGCTTGTCGGGACAGGGGGAAACCTATAATTCACCCCTCCACTTT. The rearrangement joins TRBV5-3 to TRBJ1-6, with 11 bases fitting TRBD1. TRBV5-3 is an ORF, with its function uncertain. The CDR3 loop spans 18 amino acids. J was trimmed by 2 bases and V by 1 base; bases with no gene match: 5.

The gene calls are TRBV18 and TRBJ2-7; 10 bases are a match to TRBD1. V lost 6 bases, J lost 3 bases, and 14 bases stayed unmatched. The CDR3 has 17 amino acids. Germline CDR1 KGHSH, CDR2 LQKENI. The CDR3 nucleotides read TGTGCCAGCTCCATCTACACCGGGGGGACAGGGGACTACGAGCAGTACTTC. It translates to CASSIYTGGTGDYEQYF.

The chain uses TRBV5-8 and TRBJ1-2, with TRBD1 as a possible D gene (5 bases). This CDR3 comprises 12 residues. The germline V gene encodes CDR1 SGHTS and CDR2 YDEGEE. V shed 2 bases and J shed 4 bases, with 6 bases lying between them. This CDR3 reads CASSLQAYGYTF. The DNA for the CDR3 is TGTGCCAGCAGCTTACAGGCCTATGGCTACACCTTC.

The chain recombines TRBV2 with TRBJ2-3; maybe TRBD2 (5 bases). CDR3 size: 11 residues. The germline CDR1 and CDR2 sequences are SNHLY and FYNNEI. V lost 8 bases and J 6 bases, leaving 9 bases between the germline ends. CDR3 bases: TGTGCCAGCGGGGAGTTGGATACGCAGTATTTT. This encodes CASGELDTQYF.

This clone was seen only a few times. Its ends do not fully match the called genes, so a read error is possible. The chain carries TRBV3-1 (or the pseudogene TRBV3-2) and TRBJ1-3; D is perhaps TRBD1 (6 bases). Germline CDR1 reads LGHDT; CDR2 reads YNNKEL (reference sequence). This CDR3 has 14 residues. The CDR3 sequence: CASRQAQGGNTIYF. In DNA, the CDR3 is TGTGCCAGCAGACAAGCACAGGGCGGAAACACCATATATTTT.

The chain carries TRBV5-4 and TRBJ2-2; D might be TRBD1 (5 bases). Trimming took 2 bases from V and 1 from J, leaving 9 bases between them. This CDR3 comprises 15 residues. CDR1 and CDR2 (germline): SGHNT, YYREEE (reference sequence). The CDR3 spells CASSLGHMNTGELFF. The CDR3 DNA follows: TGTGCCAGCAGCTTAGGACACATGAACACCGGGGAGCTGTTTTTT. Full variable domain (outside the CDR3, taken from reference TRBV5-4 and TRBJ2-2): ETGVTQSPTHLIKTRGQQVTLRCSSQSGHNTVSWYQQALGQGPQFIFQYYREEENGRGNFPPRFSGLQFPNYSSELNVNALELDDSALYLCASSLGHMNTGELFFGEGSRLTVL.

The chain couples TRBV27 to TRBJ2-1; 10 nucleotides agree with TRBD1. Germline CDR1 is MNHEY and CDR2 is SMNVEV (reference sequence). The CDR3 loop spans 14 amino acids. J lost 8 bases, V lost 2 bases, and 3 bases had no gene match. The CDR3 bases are TGTGCCAGCAGTTTAAGTGGACAGGGGGATGAGCAGTTCTTC. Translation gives CASSLSGQGDEQFF.

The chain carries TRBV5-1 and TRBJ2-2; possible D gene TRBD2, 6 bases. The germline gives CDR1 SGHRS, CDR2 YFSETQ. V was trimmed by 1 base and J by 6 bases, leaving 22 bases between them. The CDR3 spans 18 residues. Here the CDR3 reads CASSLSGSGGKKAGELFF. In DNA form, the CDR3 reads TGCGCCAGCAGCTTGTCGGGCTCGGGCGGGAAGAAGGCCGGGGAGCTGTTTTTT.

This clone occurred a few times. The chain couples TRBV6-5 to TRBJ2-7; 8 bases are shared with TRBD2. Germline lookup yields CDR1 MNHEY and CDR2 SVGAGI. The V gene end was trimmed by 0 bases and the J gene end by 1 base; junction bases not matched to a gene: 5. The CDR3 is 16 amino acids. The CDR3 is CASSYSFASGSYEQYF. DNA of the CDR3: TGTGCCAGCAGTTACTCCTTCGCTAGCGGGTCCTACGAGCAGTACTTC.

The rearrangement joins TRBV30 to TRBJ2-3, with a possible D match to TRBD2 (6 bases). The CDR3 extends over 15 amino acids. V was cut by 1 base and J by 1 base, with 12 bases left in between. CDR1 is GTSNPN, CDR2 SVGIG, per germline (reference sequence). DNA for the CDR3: TGTGCCTGGAGTGGGGGCACGGGGGGCACAGATACGCAGTATTTT. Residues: CAWSGGTGGTDTQYF.

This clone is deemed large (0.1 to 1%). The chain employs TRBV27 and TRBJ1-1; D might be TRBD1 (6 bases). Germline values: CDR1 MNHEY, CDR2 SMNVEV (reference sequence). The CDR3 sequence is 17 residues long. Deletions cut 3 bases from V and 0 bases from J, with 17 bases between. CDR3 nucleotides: TGTGCCAGCAGTTTCCAAGGGGGAGGGATCATGAACACTGAAGCTTTCTTT. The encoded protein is CASSFQGGGIMNTEAFF.

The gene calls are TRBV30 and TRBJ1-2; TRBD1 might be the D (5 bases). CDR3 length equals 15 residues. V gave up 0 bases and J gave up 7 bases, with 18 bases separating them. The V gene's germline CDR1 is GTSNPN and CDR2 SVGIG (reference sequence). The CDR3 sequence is CAWSVQKQGVGGYTF. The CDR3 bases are TGTGCCTGGAGTGTACAGAAGCAGGGCGTAGGTGGCTACACCTTC.

The chain's CDR3 is CATSDWGQGGDEQFF. CDR3 coding DNA: TGTGCCACCAGTGATTGGGGACAGGGTGGCGATGAGCAGTTCTTC. The chain combines TRBV24-1 with TRBJ2-1; 9 positions agree with TRBD1. V lost 2 bases and J lost 8; bases outside the gene matches: 6. The CDR3 runs 15 residues. Germline values: CDR1 KGHDR, CDR2 SFDVKD.

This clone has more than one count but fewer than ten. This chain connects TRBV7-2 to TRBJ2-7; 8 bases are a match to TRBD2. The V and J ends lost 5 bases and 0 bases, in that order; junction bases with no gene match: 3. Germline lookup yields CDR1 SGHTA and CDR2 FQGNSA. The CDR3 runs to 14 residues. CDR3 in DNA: TGTGCCAGCAGCCCTAGCGGGCCCTCCTACGAGCAGTACTTC. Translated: CASSPSGPSYEQYF.

The CDR3 region has the DNA TGTGCCAGCAGTGAAGTCGGGGGGGTCTATGGCTACACCTTC. Encoded protein: CASSEVGGVYGYTF. This rearrangement joins TRBV6-1 to TRBJ1-2, with D perhaps matching TRBD1 (5 bases). Germline assignment: CDR1 MNHNS and CDR2 SASEGT. This CDR3 has 14 amino acids. With 1 base removed from V and 4 bases from J, the gap between germline ends came to 10 bases.

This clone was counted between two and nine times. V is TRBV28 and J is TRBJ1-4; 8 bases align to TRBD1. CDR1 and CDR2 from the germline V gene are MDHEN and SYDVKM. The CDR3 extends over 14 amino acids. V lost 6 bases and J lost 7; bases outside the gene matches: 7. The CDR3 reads CASSSPDRVEKLFF. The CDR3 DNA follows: TGTGCCAGCAGCTCCCCGGACAGGGTTGAAAAACTGTTTTTT. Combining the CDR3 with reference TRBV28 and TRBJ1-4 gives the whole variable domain DVKVTQSSRYLVKRTGEKVFLECVQDMDHENMFWYRQDPGLGLRLIYFSYDVKMKEKGDIPEGYSVSREKKERFSLILESASTNQTSMYLCASSSPDRVEKLFFGSGTQLSVL.

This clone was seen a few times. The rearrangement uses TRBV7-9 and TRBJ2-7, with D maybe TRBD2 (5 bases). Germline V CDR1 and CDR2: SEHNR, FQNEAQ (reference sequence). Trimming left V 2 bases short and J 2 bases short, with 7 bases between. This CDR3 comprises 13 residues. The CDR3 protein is CASSLRGTYEQYF. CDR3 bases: TGTGCCAGCAGCTTACGGGGTACCTACGAGCAGTACTTC.

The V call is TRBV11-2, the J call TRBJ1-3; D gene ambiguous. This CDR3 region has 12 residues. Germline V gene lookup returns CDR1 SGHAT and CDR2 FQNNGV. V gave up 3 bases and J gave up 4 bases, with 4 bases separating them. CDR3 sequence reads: CASSLAGNTIYF. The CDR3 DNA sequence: TGTGCCAGCAGCTTGGCAGGAAACACCATATATTTT. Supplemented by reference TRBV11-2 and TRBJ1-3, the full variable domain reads EAGVAQSPRYKIIEKRQSVAFWCNPISGHATLYWYQQILGQGPKLLIQFQNNGVVDDSQLPKDRFSAERLKGVDSTLKIQPAKLEDSAVYLCASSLAGNTIYFGEGSWLTVV.

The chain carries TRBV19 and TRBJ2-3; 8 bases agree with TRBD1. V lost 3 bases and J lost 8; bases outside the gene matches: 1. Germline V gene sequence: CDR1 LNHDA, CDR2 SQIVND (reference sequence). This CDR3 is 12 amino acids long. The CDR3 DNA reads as TGTGCCAGTAGTATCGGACAGGGTACGCAGTATTTT. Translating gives CASSIGQGTQYF. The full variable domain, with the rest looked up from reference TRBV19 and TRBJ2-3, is DGGITQSPKYLFRKEGQNVTLSCEQNLNHDAMYWYRQDPGQGLRLIYYSQIVNDFQKGDIAEGYSVSREKKESFPLTVTSAQKNPTAFYLCASSIGQGTQYFGPGTRLTVL.

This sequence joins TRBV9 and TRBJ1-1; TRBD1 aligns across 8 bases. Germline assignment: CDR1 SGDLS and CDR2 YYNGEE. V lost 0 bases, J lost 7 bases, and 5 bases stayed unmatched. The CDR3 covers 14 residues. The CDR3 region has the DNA TGTGCCAGCAGCGTAGCAGGGGGCCACGGTGAAGCTTTCTTT. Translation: CASSVAGGHGEAFF.

CDR3 nucleotide sequence: TGTGCCAGCAGTGAATCGACAGGACAATACGAAGCTTTCTTT. Its protein product is CASSESTGQYEAFF. The chain employs TRBV6-1 and TRBJ1-1, with D possibly TRBD1 on 6 matching bases. Germline CDR1 reads MNHNS; CDR2 reads SASEGT. Trimming removed 2 bases from V and 8 bases from J, with 15 bases in between. The CDR3 has 14 residues.

The CDR3 loop is CASSRSQGPSTDTQYF. The CDR3, as DNA: TGTGCCAGCAGCCGTAGTCAGGGGCCCAGCACAGATACGCAGTATTTT. This chain connects TRBV5-4 to TRBJ2-3; D is possibly TRBD1 (6 bases). The CDR3 totals 16 residues. Germline assignment: CDR1 SGHNT and CDR2 YYREEE (reference sequence). With 4 bases removed from V and 0 bases from J, the gap between germline ends came to 15 bases. Full variable domain (rest looked up from reference TRBV5-4 and TRBJ2-3): ETGVTQSPTHLIKTRGQQVTLRCSSQSGHNTVSWYQQALGQGPQFIFQYYREEENGRGNFPPRFSGLQFPNYSSELNVNALELDDSALYLCASSRSQGPSTDTQYFGPGTRLTVL.

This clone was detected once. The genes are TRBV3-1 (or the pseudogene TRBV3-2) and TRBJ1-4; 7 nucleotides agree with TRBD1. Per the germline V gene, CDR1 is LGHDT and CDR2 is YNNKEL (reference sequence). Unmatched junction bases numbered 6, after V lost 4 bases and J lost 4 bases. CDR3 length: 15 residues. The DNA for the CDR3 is TGTGCCAGCAGCCGGGGGACAGTAGATAATGAAAAACTGTTTTTT. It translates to CASSRGTVDNEKLFF.

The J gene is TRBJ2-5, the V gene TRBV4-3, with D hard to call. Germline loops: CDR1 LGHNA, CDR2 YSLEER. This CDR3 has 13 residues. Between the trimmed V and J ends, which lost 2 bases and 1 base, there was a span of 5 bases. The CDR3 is CASSQNFQETQYF. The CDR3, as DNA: TGCGCCAGCAGCCAAAACTTCCAAGAGACCCAGTACTTC.

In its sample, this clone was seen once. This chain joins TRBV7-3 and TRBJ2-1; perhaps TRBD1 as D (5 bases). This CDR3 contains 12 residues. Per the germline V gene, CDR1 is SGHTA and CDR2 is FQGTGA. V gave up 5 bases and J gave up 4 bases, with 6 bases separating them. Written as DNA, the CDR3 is TGTGCCAGCAGCGCAGGGTACAATGAGCAGTTCTTC. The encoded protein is CASSAGYNEQFF. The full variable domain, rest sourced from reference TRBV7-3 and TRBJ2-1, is GAGVSQTPSNKVTEKGKYVELRCDPISGHTALYWYRQSLGQGPEFLIYFQGTGAADDSGLPNDRFFAVRPEGSVSTLKIQRTERGDSAVYLCASSAGYNEQFFGPGTRLTVL.

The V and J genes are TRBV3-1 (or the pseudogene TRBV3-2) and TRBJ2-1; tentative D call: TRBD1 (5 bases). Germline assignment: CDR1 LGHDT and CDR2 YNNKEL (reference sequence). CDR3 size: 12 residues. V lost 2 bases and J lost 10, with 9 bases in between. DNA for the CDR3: TGTGCCAGCAGCCAAATGAGGACAGAGCAGTTCTTC. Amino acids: CASSQMRTEQFF.